Listed below are T cell receptor beta chains from one sample, sequenced in a study of PD-L1 blockade in urothelial cancer. Assay: immunoSEQ multiplex PCR; the TCRdb copy retains only in-frame clones and omits some. This table holds about 71,000 clones, around 90% found once. The sample in question was PBMCs, obtained around atezolizumab (anti-PD-L1) treatment. All receptors derive from a man aged 60 to 69 with urothelial cancer. Both conserved end residues are part of each CDR3. D genes are given only for firm matches. Not all rows give a size; the values are once, few, many and, for expanded clones, a class.

J gene,D gene,V gene,clone size,CDR3 protein
TRBJ2-2,NA,TRBV5-1,NA,CASSLQGSNTGELFF
TRBJ2-1,TRBD1,TRBV6-1,once,CASSGRDRGGNEQFF
TRBJ1-2,NA,TRBV6-1,NA,CASSTVGGFYGYTF
TRBJ2-6,TRBD2,TRBV28,NA,CASSAGGSGANVLTF
TRBJ2-5,NA,TRBV6-5,NA,CASSQPGTPETQYF
TRBJ1-3,NA,TRBV5-1,NA,CASSLAGWSSGNTIYF
TRBJ2-7,NA,TRBV11-2,NA,CASSPAYEQYF
TRBJ2-5,TRBD1,TRBV6-5,NA,CASSIRDREYF
TRBJ1-3,NA,TRBV19,once,CASGGYTSGNTIYF
TRBJ1-1,NA,TRBV10-1,NA,CASSETGWNTEAFF
TRBJ2-6,NA,TRBV5-1,NA,CASSLGLTGANVLTF
TRBJ1-5,NA,TRBV5-5,NA,CASSLEAGENNQPQHF
TRBJ1-1,TRBD1,TRBV14,NA,CASSQARTGEAFF
TRBJ1-1,TRBD1,TRBV5-1,NA,CASSPRTGGTEAFF
TRBJ1-1,NA,TRBV6-5,NA,CASSYGRGLTNTEAFF
TRBJ2-7,TRBD2,TRBV7-2,few,CASSLALAGGFPYEQYF
TRBJ1-5,NA,TRBV18,NA,CASSPQETGGNQPQHF
TRBJ1-5,TRBD1,TRBV30,NA,CAWSVGQGARQPQHF
TRBJ2-7,NA,TRBV28,NA,CASRGGGKYEQYF
TRBJ2-7,NA,TRBV4-3,NA,CASSHGSGVPSYEQYF
TRBJ2-5,TRBD1,TRBV6-1,NA,CASRGAGTAQETQYF
TRBJ2-7,NA,TRBV5-1,NA,CASSLAGGKVPYEQYF
TRBJ2-1,TRBD2,TRBV4-1,NA,CASSPGLAGLNEQFF
TRBJ2-7,NA,TRBV5-1,NA,CASSPNSGNSYEQYF
TRBJ2-1,TRBD2,TRBV25-1,NA,CASSELGTSGINEQFF
TRBJ1-1,TRBD1,TRBV4-1,few,CASSQGDRWNTEAFF
TRBJ1-5,TRBD1,TRBV19,once,CASSIRGTGGAGSNQPQHF
TRBJ2-5,NA,TRBV7-9,NA,CASSLTESVRGKETQYF
TRBJ2-7,NA,TRBV27,few,CASSLIWGHSYEQYF